This TCR beta chain was recorded in a study of shared clonotypes between healthy human individuals. CDR3 length: 16 residues. With 3 bases clipped from V and 2 bases from J, the junction kept 7 bases outside the gene matches. CDR1 and CDR2 from the germline V gene are KGHSH and LQKENI. Study results and caveats: The study found 4.5% to 6% of naive CD4 clonotypes shared across a few donors.

Only one count was recorded for this clone. Its antigen remains unidentified. Sorted-subset replicate PCRs used around 200 ng of genomic DNA. This amount corresponded to some 30,000 T cell genomes. The assay was immunoSEQ multiplex PCR, and TCRdb's table has in-frame clones only and misses some. The table has fewer than 850,000 clones, about two thirds seen once. The rearrangement links TRBV18 to TRBJ2-3; 8 nucleotides align to TRBD1. The clonotype originates from a woman aged 30 to 39 in good health. Sequences were obtained from memory CD4+ T cells sorted from blood. The sample's subset: CD45RA-negative fraction. CDR3 DNA: TGTGCCAGCTCACCTCGACAGGGGCTCACCACAGATACGCAGTATTTT. Translation: CASSPRQGLTTDTQYF.